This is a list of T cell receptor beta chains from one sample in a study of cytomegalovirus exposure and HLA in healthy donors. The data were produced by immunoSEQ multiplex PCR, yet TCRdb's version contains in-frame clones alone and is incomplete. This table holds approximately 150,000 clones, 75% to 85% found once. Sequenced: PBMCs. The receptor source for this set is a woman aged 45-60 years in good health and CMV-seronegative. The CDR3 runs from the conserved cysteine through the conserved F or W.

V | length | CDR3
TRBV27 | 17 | CASSLSGGVQHYTEAFF
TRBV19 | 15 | CASSTHTAVGSPLHF
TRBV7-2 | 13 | CASSLPVNYGYTF
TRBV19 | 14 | CASSIEGNTGELFF
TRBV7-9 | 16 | CASSPGLAGDLNEQFF
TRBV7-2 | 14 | CASSLASGPDTQYF
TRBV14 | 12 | CASSQRNYGYTF
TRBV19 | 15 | CASTTQGSGGNTIYF
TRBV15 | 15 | CATSREDRAWQPQHF
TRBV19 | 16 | CASSLRTGAGAGELFF
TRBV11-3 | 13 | CASSLGTTGEQYF
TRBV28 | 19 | CASSRRLAGVSVRTYEQYF
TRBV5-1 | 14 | CASSPQISQETQYF
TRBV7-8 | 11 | CASSLENEQFF
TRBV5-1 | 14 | CASSPGTAGNTIYF
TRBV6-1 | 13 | CASSVERSYEQYF